This TCR beta chain is drawn from a study of T cell changes during pregnancy in multiple sclerosis. Germline V CDR1 and CDR2: MDHEN, SYDVKM. V was clipped by 3 bases and J by 5 bases, with 12 bases between them. CDR3 length: 14 amino acids. TCRdb keeps only in-frame clones here, not all; method: immunoSEQ multiplex PCR. The sample carries 15,000 to 20,000 clones, about nine tenths recorded once. The chain carries TRBV28 and TRBJ2-3, with D possibly matching TRBD2 (5 bases). The source is a female donor in good health, enrolled as a control in a pregnancy study. Material: CD8+ T cells from peripheral blood mononuclear cells, obtained in the third trimester of pregnancy. The CDR3 region is CASSLFTEEDTQYF. The CDR3 DNA is TGTGCCAGCAGTTTGTTCACGGAGGAAGATACGCAGTATTTT.